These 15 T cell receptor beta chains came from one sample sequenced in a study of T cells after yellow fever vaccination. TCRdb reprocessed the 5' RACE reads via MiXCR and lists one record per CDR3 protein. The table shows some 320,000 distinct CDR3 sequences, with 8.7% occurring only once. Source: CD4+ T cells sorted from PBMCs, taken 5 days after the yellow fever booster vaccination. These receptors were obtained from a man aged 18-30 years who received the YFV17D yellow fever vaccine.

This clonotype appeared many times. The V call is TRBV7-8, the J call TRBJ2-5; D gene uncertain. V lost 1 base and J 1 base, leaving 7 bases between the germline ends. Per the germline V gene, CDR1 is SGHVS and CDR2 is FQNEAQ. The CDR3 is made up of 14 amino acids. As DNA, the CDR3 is TGTGCCAGCAGCTTAGGTGTAGGCCAAGAGACCCAGTACTTC. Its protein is CASSLGVGQETQYF.

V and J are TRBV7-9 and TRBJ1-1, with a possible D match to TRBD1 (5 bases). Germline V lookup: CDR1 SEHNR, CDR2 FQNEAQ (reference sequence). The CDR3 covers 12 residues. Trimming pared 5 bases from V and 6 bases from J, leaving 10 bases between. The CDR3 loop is CASSHGHAEAFF. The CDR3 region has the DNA TGTGCCAGCAGCCATGGACACGCTGAAGCTTTCTTT.

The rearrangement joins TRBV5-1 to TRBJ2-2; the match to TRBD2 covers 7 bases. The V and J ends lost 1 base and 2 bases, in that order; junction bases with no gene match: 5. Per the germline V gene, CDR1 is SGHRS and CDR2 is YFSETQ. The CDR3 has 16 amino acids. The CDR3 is CASSLSSGPNTGELFF. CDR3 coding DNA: TGCGCCAGCAGCTTGAGTAGCGGGCCAAACACCGGGGAGCTGTTTTTT.

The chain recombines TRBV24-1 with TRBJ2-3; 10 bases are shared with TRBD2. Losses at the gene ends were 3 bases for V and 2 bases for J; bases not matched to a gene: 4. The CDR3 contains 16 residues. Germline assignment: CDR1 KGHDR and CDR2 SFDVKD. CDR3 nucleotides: TGTGCCACCAGTGATCCTAGCGGGGGTTCCACAGATACGCAGTATTTT. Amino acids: CATSDPSGGSTDTQYF.

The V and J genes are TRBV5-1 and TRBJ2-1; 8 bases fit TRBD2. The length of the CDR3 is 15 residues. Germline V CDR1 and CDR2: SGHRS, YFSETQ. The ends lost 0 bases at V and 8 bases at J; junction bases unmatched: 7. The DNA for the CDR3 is TGCGCCAGCAGCTTGGATGGTAGCGGGGAAGATGAGCAGTTCTTC. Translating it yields CASSLDGSGEDEQFF.

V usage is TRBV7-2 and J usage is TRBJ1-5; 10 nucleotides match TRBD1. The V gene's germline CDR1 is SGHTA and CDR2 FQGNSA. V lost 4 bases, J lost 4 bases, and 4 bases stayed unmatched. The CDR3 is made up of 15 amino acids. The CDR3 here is CASSSTGGGNQPQHF. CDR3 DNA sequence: TGTGCCAGCAGCTCGACAGGGGGCGGTAATCAGCCCCAGCATTTT.

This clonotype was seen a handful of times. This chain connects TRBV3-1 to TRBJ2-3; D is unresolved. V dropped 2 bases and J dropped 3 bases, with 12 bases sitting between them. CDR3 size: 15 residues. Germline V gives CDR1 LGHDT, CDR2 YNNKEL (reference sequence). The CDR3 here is CASSQSAYGTDTQYF. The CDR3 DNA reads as TGTGCCAGCAGCCAATCGGCCTATGGGACAGATACGCAGTATTTT.

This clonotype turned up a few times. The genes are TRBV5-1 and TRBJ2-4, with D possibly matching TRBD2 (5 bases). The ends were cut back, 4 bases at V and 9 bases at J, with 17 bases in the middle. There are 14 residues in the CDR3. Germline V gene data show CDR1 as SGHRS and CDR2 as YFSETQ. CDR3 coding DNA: TGCGCCAGCAGCCCGGAGGTGGGCTACAGCATTCAGTACTTC. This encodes CASSPEVGYSIQYF.

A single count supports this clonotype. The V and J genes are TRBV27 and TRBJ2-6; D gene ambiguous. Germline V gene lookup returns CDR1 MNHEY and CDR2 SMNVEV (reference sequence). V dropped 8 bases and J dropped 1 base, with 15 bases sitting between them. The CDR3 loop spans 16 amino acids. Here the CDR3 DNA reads TGTGCCAGCTCTTTTGGCCTTGGGTCTGGGGCCAACGTCCTGACTTTC. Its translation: CASSFGLGSGANVLTF. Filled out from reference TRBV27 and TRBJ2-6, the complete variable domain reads EAQVTQNPRYLITVTGKKLTVTCSQNMNHEYMSWYRQDPGLGLRQIYYSMNVEVTDKGDVPEGYKVSRKEKRNFPLILESPSPNQTSLYFCASSFGLGSGANVLTFGAGSRLTVL.

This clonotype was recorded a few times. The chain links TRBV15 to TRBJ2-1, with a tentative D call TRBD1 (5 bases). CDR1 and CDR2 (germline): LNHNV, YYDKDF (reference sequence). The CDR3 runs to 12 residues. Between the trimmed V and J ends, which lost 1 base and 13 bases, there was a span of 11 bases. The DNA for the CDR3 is TGTGCCACCAGCAGAGGGGCAGGGCGCCAGTTCTTC. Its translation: CATSRGAGRQFF. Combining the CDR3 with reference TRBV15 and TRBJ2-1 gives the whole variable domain DAMVIQNPRYQVTQFGKPVTLSCSQTLNHNVMYWYQQKSSQAPKLLFHYYDKDFNNEADTPDNFQSRRPNTSFCFLDIRSPGLGDTAMYLCATSRGAGRQFFGPGTRLTVL.

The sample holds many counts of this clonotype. This CDR3 reads CASSLPGQADTQYF. CDR3 DNA: TGTGCCAGCAGCCTCCCGGGACAGGCAGATACGCAGTATTTT. J is TRBJ2-3 and V is TRBV6-5; 8 bases match TRBD1. Losses at the gene ends were 6 bases for V and 4 bases for J; bases not matched to a gene: 6. Germline-derived CDR1 and CDR2 are MNHEY and SVGAGI. The CDR3 length is 14 residues.

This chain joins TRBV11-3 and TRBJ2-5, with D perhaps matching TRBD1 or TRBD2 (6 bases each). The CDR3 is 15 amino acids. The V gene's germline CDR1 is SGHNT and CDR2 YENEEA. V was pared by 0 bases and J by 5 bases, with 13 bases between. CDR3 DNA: TGTGCCAGCAGCTTAGACCCGAGGGGGAGGGAGACCCAGTACTTC. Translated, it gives CASSLDPRGRETQYF. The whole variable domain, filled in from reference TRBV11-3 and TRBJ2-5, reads EAGVVQSPRYKIIEKKQPVAFWCNPISGHNTLYWYLQNLGQGPELLIRYENEEAVDDSQLPKDRFSAERLKGVDSTLKIQPAELGDSAVYLCASSLDPRGRETQYFGPGTRLLVL.

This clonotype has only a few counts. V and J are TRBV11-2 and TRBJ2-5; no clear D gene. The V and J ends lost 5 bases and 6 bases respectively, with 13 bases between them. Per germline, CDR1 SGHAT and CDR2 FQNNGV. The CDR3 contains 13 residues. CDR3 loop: CASSPQLEKTQYF. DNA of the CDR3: TGTGCCAGCAGCCCCCAGTTGGAGAAGACCCAGTACTTC.

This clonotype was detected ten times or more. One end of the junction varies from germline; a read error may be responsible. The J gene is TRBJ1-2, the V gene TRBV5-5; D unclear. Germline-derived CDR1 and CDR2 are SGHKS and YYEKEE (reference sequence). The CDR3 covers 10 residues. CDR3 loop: CASSLVGTIF. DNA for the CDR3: TGTGCCAGCAGCTTGGTTGGTACGATCTTC. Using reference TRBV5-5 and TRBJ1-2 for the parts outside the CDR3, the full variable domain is DAGVTQSPTHLIKTRGQQVTLRCSPISGHKSVSWYQQVLGQGPQFIFQYYEKEERGRGNFPDRFSARQFPNYSSELNVNALLLGDSALYLCASSLVGTIFGSGTRLTVV.

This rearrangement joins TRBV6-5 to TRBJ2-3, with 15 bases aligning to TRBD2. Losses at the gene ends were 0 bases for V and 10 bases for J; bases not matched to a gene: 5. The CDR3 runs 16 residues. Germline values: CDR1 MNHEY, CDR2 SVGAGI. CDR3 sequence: CASSYSGLAGGTAQYF. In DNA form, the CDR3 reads TGTGCCAGCAGTTACTCGGGACTAGCGGGGGGTACGGCGCAGTATTTT.